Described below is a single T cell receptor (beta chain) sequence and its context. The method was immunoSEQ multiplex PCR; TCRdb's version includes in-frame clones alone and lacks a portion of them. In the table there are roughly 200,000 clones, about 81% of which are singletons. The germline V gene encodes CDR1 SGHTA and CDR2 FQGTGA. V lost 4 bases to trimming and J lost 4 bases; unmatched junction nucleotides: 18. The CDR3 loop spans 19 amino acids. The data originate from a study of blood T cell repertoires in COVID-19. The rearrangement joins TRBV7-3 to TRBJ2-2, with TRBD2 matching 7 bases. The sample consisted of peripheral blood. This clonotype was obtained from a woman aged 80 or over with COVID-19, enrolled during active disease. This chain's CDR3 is CASSSTRNFTGRRTGELFF. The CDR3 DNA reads TGTGCCAGCAGCTCCACCCGTAACTTTACCGGGAGGCGCACCGGGGAGCTGTTTTTT. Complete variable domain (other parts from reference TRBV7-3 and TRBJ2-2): GAGVSQTPSNKVTEKGKYVELRCDPISGHTALYWYRQSLGQGPEFLIYFQGTGAADDSGLPNDRFFAVRPEGSVSTLKIQRTERGDSAVYLCASSSTRNFTGRRTGELFFGEGSRLTVL.